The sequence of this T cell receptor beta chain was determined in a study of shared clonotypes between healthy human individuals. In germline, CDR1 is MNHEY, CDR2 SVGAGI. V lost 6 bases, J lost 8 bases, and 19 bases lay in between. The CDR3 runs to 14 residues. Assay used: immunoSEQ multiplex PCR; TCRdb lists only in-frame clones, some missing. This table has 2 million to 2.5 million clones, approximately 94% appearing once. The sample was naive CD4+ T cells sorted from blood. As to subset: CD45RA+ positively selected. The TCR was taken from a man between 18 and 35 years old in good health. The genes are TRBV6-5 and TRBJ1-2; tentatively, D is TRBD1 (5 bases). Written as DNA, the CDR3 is TGTGCCAGCAGGGGGATACAGGACACCCGGGGCTACACCTTC. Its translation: CASRGIQDTRGYTF.